The 18 T cell receptor beta chains below were found in one sample sequenced in a study of beta chain features in type 1 diabetes. Investigators reverse transcribed all isolated RNA, so they sequenced expressed TCRB transcripts. Sequencing was performed with immunoSEQ multiplex PCR; in TCRdb, only in-frame clones are kept and a portion is missing. The sample has about 160,000 clones; 7.8% are singletons. No cognate antigen is known for these TCRs. Broader study findings: Type 1 diabetes patients had moderately but significantly shorter TCRB CDR3s in all four CD4+ subsets.

The sequenced sample was central memory CD4+ T cells from blood. These TCRs come from a middle-aged woman with type 1 diabetes.

A few counts support this clone. The V call is TRBV5-6, the J call TRBJ2-2, with 7 bases lining up with TRBD1. This CDR3 spans 16 amino acids. Germline V CDR1 and CDR2: SGHDT, YYEEEE. V lost 4 bases, J lost 4 bases, and 10 bases stayed unmatched. CDR3 sequence: CASSLWTGSGTGELFF. The CDR3 DNA sequence: TGTGCCAGCAGCCTTTGGACAGGTTCGGGCACCGGGGAGCTGTTTTTT.

This clone was seen a few times. CDR3 sequence reads: CASSLAAVTDTQYF. For the CDR3, the DNA is TGTGCCAGCAGCTTAGCGGCCGTCACAGATACGCAGTATTTT. This rearrangement joins TRBV7-2 to TRBJ2-3; D is unresolved. Trimming took 0 bases from V and 2 from J, leaving 6 bases between them. The CDR3 totals 14 residues. Germline V gene sequence: CDR1 SGHTA, CDR2 FQGNSA.

This clone was picked up a small number of times. V gene TRBV9 combines with J gene TRBJ1-5; the D is unclear. This CDR3 spans 14 amino acids. V gave up 0 bases and J gave up 0 bases, with 4 bases separating them. CDR1 SGDLS and CDR2 YYNGEE come from the germline V gene. In nucleotides, the CDR3 is TGTGCCAGCAGCGTAGACAATAGCAATCAGCCCCAGCATTTT. Translating it yields CASSVDNSNQPQHF.

The chain joins TRBV5-8 to TRBJ1-1, with TRBD1 identical over 9 bases. Losses at the gene ends were 2 bases for V and 5 bases for J; bases not matched to a gene: 4. Germline CDR1 SGHTS, CDR2 YDEGEE. The length of the CDR3 is 14 residues. The CDR3 nucleotides read TGTGCCAGCAGCTTCCGGGACAGGGTGACTGAAGCTTTCTTT. Translating gives CASSFRDRVTEAFF.

This clone was observed a few times. V is TRBV11-2 and J is TRBJ2-2; possible D gene TRBD2, 5 bases. Per germline, CDR1 SGHAT and CDR2 FQNNGV. The length of the CDR3 is 14 residues. Trimming took off 0 bases at V and 6 bases at J, with 8 bases between the two ends. CDR3 bases: TGTGCCAGCAGCTTAGAGCGAGGGTCCGGGGAGCTGTTTTTT. It codes for CASSLERGSGELFF.

This chain joins TRBV28 and TRBJ1-2; a weak D match, TRBD1 (5 bases). V gave up 8 bases and J gave up 6 bases, with 19 bases separating them. From germline, CDR1 is MDHEN and CDR2 SYDVKM. The CDR3 extends over 14 amino acids. CDR3 nucleotide sequence: TGTGCCAGCGGAGAGGACACCTGGAAGGATGGCTACACCTTC. As protein: CASGEDTWKDGYTF.

This clone was detected a few times. The CDR3 loop is CASSQGWAGGTGELFF. DNA for the CDR3: TGCGCCAGCAGCCAAGGGTGGGCAGGGGGCACCGGGGAGCTGTTTTTT. The J gene is TRBJ2-2, the V gene TRBV4-3; 7 nucleotides line up with TRBD1. With V trimmed by 1 base and J by 4 bases, 6 bases remained unmatched. Germline V gene sequence: CDR1 LGHNA, CDR2 YSLEER. The CDR3 length is 16 residues.

This chain joins TRBV18 and TRBJ2-1; 7 positions match TRBD2. Germline V lookup: CDR1 KGHSH, CDR2 LQKENI. V dropped 0 bases and J dropped 9; count of bases not matched to a gene: 8. The CDR3 is made up of 15 amino acids. Written as DNA, the CDR3 is TGTGCCAGCTCACCACCGACGGGAGGTTTGAGTGAGCAGTTCTTC. Its translation: CASSPPTGGLSEQFF.

The chain joins TRBV4-3 to TRBJ2-7; 12 bases are a match to TRBD2. Germline CDR1 and CDR2: LGHNA and YSLEER. The CDR3 has 16 amino acids. V shed 1 base, J shed 6 bases, and the junction held 7 bases outside the gene matches. DNA for the CDR3: TGCGCCAGCAGCCAAGCAGGGGGACTAGCGGGCGGCGAGCAGTACTTC. Protein sequence: CASSQAGGLAGGEQYF.

The rearrangement joins TRBV15 to TRBJ1-5; D unclear. Germline lookup yields CDR1 LNHNV and CDR2 YYDKDF (reference sequence). Trimming shortened V by 5 bases and J by 1 base, and 6 bases separated the two germline ends. The CDR3 has 13 residues. CDR3 coding DNA: TGTGCCACCAGCCGAGCGAGCAATCAGCCCCAGCATTTT. Translating it yields CATSRASNQPQHF.

The chain carries TRBV4-3 and TRBJ2-1, with D possibly TRBD2 on 6 matching bases. CDR1 is LGHNA and CDR2 is YSLEER in the germline V gene. With 3 bases removed from V and 7 bases from J, the gap between germline ends came to 13 bases. The CDR3 consists of 14 residues. DNA of the CDR3: TGCGCCAGCAGCCATTTAGGGACTGGGAATGAGCAGTTCTTC. Its protein is CASSHLGTGNEQFF.

This clone has a handful of counts. The chain uses TRBV5-4 and TRBJ2-1; 9 nucleotides align to TRBD2. The trim removed 6 bases at V and 5 bases at J, leaving 9 bases unmatched. There are 15 residues in the CDR3. The germline V gene encodes CDR1 SGHNT and CDR2 YYREEE (reference sequence). The CDR3 region has the DNA TGTGCCAGCACCGTTAGCGGGGGCCTCAACAATGAGCAGTTCTTC. Protein: CASTVSGGLNNEQFF.

This chain joins TRBV9 and TRBJ2-5; D perhaps matches TRBD1 (6 bases). The CDR3 totals 16 residues. Germline V lookup: CDR1 SGDLS, CDR2 YYNGEE. Trimming took off 3 bases at V and 1 base at J, with 16 bases between the two ends. The CDR3 nucleotides are TGTGCCAGCAGCGGGGGAAGGGACACCTTCCAAGAGACCCAGTACTTC. Translation: CASSGGRDTFQETQYF.

The chain uses TRBV7-9 and TRBJ2-3; 10 bases map to TRBD2. With V trimmed by 5 bases and J by 2 bases, 13 bases remained unmatched. The CDR3 spans 18 residues. Germline values: CDR1 SEHNR, CDR2 FQNEAQ (reference sequence). The CDR3 loop is CASSPGSSGSFNTDTQYF. The DNA of the CDR3 is TGTGCCAGCAGCCCGGGATCTAGCGGGAGCTTTAACACAGATACGCAGTATTTT.

There are many counts of this clone. V usage is TRBV5-5 and J usage is TRBJ2-5; 10 positions match TRBD2. V lost 2 bases to trimming and J lost 7 bases; unmatched junction nucleotides: 8. The CDR3 totals 15 residues. Germline loops: CDR1 SGHKS, CDR2 YYEKEE (reference sequence). The CDR3 region is CASSFNLAGVGTQYF. CDR3 bases: TGTGCCAGCAGCTTTAACCTAGCGGGAGTCGGGACCCAGTACTTC.

This clone was seen a few times. V gene TRBV7-2 combines with J gene TRBJ2-3; D is possibly TRBD2 (6 bases). The germline V gene has CDR1 SGHTA and CDR2 FQGNSA. V was trimmed by 7 bases and J by 5 bases, leaving 16 bases between them. The CDR3 runs 14 residues. The chain's CDR3 is CASKDGSGGDTQYF. The CDR3 nucleotides read TGTGCCAGCAAAGACGGGAGCGGTGGAGATACGCAGTATTTT.

This clone was seen repeatedly, ten times or more. The rearrangement uses TRBV9 and TRBJ2-1; 8 bases match TRBD2. Germline assignment: CDR1 SGDLS and CDR2 YYNGEE. V was clipped by 2 bases and J by 5 bases; unmatched bases: 6. This CDR3 is 15 amino acids long. The CDR3 DNA is TGTGCCAGCAGCGTTGCGGGGGGCATCCACAATGAGCAGTTCTTC. Residues: CASSVAGGIHNEQFF.

The gene calls are TRBV5-1 and TRBJ1-5, with no clear D. V lost 0 bases and J 5 bases, leaving 6 bases between the germline ends. Germline CDR1 is SGHRS and CDR2 is YFSETQ. The CDR3 contains 13 residues. The CDR3 region is CASSLAPDQPQHF. Here the CDR3 DNA reads TGCGCCAGCAGCTTGGCCCCCGATCAGCCCCAGCATTTT.